The subject of this entry is one T cell receptor (beta chain). This record comes from a study of T cell changes during pregnancy in multiple sclerosis. This CDR3 is built from 15 residues. Trimming cost V 5 bases and J 1 base, with 14 bases left between them. CDR1 SGHVT and CDR2 SQSDAQ come from the germline V gene. The data were produced by immunoSEQ multiplex PCR, yet TCRdb's version contains in-frame clones alone and is incomplete. The sample lists tens of thousands of clones, 85% to 90% occurring once. This sequence was found in a female donor with multiple sclerosis, enrolled in a pregnancy study. The V and J genes are TRBV7-4 and TRBJ1-2; no firm D call. The specimen was CD8+ T cells from peripheral blood mononuclear cells, collected in the second trimester of pregnancy. This CDR3 reads CASSPPGVLNYGYTF. CDR3 DNA sequence: TGTGCCAGCAGCCCGCCGGGAGTCCTTAACTATGGCTACACCTTC.